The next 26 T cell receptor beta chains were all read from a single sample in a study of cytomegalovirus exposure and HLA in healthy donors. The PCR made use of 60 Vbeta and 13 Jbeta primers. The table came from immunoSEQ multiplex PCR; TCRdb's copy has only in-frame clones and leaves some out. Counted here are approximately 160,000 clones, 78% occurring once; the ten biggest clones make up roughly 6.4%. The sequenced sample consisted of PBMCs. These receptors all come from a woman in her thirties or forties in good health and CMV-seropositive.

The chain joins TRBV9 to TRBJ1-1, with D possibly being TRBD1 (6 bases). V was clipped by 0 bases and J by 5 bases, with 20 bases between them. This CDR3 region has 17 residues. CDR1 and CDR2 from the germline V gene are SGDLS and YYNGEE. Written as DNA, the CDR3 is TGTGCCAGCAGCGTAGATCAGGCCGGGGGGAGGGGGACTGAAGCTTTCTTT. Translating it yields CASSVDQAGGRGTEAFF.

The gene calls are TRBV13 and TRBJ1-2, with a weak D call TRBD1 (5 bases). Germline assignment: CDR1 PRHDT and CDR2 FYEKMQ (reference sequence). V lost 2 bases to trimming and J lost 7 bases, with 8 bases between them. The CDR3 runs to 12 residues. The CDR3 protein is CASSLQGAGYTF. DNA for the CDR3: TGTGCCAGCAGCTTACAGGGTGCTGGCTACACCTTC.

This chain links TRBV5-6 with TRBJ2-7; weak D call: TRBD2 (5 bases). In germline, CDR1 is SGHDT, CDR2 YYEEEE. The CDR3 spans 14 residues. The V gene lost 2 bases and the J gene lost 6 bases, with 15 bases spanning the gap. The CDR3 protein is CASSFRSPGSEQYF. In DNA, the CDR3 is TGTGCCAGCAGCTTCCGATCGCCGGGGTCCGAGCAGTACTTC.

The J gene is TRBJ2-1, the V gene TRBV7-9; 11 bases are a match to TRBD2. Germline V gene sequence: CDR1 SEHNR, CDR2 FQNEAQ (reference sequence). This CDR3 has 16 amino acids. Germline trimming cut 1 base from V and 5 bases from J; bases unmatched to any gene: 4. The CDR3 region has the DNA TGTGCCAGCAGCTTAGTTGGGACTAGCGGAAACAATGAGCAGTTCTTC. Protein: CASSLVGTSGNNEQFF.

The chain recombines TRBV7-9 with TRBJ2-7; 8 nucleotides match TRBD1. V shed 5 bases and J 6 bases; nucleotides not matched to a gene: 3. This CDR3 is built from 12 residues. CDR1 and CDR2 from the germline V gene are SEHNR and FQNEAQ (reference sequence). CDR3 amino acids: CASSRTGIEQYF. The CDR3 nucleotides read TGTGCCAGCAGCCGGACAGGGATCGAGCAGTACTTC.

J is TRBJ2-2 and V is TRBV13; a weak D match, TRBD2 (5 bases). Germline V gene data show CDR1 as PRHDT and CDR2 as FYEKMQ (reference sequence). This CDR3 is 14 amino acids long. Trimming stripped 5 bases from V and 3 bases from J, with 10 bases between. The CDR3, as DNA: TGTGCCAGCAGCCGGACTGTTTACACCGGGGAGCTGTTTTTT. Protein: CASSRTVYTGELFF.

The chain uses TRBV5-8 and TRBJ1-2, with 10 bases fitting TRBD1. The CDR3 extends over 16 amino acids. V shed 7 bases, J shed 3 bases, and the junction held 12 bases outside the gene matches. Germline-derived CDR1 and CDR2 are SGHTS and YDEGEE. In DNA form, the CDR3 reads TGTGCCAGCTGGGTCTGGGACAGGGGACTCTACTATGGCTACACCTTC. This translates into CASWVWDRGLYYGYTF.

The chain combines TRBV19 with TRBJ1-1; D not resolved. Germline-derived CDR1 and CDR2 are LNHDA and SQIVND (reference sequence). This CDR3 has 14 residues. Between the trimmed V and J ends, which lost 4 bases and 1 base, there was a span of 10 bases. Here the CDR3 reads CASSTLGANTEAFF. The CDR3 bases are TGTGCCAGTAGTACCCTCGGAGCGAACACTGAAGCTTTCTTT.

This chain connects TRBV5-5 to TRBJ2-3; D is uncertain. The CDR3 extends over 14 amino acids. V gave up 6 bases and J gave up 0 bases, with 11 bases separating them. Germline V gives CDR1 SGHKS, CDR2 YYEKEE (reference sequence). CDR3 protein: CASNHGPSTDTQYF. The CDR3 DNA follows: TGTGCCAGCAACCATGGGCCAAGCACAGATACGCAGTATTTT.

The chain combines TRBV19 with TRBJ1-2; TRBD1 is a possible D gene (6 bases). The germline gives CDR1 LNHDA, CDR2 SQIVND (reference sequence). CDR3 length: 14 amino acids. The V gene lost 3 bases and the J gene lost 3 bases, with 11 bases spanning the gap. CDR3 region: CASSMVGTYYGYTF. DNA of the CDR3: TGTGCCAGTAGTATGGTCGGGACATACTATGGCTACACCTTC. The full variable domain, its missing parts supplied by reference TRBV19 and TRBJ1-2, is DGGITQSPKYLFRKEGQNVTLSCEQNLNHDAMYWYRQDPGQGLRLIYYSQIVNDFQKGDIAEGYSVSREKKESFPLTVTSAQKNPTAFYLCASSMVGTYYGYTFGSGTRLTVV.

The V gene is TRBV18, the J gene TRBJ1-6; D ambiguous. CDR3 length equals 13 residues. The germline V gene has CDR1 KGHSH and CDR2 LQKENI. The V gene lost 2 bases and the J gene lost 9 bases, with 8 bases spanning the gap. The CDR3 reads CASSPNRSSPLHF. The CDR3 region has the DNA TGTGCCAGCTCACCAAACCGGTCTTCACCCCTCCACTTT.

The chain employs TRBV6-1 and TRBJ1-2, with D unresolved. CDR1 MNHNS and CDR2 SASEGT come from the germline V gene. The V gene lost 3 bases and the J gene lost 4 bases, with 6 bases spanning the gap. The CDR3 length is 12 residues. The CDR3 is CASSETSYGYTF. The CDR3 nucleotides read TGTGCCAGCAGTGAGACAAGCTATGGCTACACCTTC.

CDR3 sequence: CASTPTGRRGYTF. CDR3 DNA: TGTGCCAGTACCCCGACAGGCCGTCGTGGCTACACCTTC. The gene calls are TRBV19 and TRBJ1-2, with D tentatively TRBD1 (6 bases). The germline V gene has CDR1 LNHDA and CDR2 SQIVND (reference sequence). The CDR3 is made up of 13 amino acids. V was pared by 7 bases and J by 7 bases, with 16 bases between.

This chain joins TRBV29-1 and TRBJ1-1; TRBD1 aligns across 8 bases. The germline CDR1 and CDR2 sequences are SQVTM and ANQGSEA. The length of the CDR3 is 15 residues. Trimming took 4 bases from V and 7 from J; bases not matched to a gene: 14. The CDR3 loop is CSVVVGQGLIREAFF. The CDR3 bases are TGCAGCGTTGTGGTCGGACAGGGTCTGATTCGTGAAGCTTTCTTT. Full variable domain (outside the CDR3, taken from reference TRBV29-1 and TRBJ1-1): SAVISQKPSRDICQRGTSLTIQCQVDSQVTMMFWYRQQPGQSLTLIATANQGSEATYESGFVIDKFPISRPNLTFSTLTVSNMSPEDSSIYLCSVVVGQGLIREAFFGQGTRLTVV.

This chain's CDR3 is CATQPTRGKRLFF. CDR3 DNA sequence: TGTGCCACACAGCCTACTAGGGGGAAAAGGCTGTTTTTT. The V call is TRBV2, the J call TRBJ1-4, with D possibly TRBD1 on 6 matching bases. V was trimmed by 10 bases and J by 14 bases, leaving 23 bases between them. This CDR3 contains 13 residues. CDR1 and CDR2 (germline): SNHLY, FYNNEI.

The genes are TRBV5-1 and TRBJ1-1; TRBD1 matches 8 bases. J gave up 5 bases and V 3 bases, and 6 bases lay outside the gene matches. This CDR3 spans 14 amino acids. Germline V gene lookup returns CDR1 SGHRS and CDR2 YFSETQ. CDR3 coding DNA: TGCGCCAGCAGCTCCAGACAGGGGAGGACTGAAGCTTTCTTT. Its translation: CASSSRQGRTEAFF.

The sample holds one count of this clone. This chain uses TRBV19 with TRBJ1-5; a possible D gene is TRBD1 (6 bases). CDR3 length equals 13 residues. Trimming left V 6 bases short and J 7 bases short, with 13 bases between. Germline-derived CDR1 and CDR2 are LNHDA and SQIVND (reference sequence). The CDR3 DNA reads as TGTGCCAGTAGCCAGGGGCGCGGACAGCCCCAGCATTTT. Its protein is CASSQGRGQPQHF.

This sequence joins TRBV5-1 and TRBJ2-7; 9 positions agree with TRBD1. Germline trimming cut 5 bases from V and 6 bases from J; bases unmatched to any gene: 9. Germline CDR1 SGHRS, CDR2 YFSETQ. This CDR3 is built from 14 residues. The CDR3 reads CASRRDRVASEQYF. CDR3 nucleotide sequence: TGCGCCAGCAGGAGGGACAGGGTTGCCTCCGAGCAGTACTTC. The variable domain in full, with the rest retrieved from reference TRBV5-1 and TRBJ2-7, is KAGVTQTPRYLIKTRGQQVTLSCSPISGHRSVSWYQQTPGQGLQFLFEYFSETQRNKGNFPGRFSGRQFSNSRSEMNVSTLELGDSALYLCASRRDRVASEQYFGPGTRLTVT.

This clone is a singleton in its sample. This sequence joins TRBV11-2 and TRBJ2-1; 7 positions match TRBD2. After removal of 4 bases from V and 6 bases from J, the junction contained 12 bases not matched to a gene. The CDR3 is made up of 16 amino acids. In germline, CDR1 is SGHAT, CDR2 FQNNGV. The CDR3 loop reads CASSSSGGGLFNEQFF. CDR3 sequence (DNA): TGTGCCAGCAGCTCGTCTGGCGGGGGACTATTCAATGAGCAGTTCTTC.

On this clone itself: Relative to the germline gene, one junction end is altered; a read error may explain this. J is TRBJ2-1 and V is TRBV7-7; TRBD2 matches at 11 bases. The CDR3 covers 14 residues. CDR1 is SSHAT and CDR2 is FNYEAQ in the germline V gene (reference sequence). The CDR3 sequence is CASSLAGGHNEQFF. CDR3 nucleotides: TGTGCTAGCAGCTTAGCGGGGGGGCACAATGAGCAGTTCTTC.

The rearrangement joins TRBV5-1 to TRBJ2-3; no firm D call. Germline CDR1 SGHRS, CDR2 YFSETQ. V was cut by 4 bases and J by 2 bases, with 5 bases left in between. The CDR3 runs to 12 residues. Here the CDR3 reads CASSPNTDTQYF. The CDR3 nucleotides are TGCGCCAGCAGCCCTAACACAGATACGCAGTATTTT. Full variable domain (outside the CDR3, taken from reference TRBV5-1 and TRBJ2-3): KAGVTQTPRYLIKTRGQQVTLSCSPISGHRSVSWYQQTPGQGLQFLFEYFSETQRNKGNFPGRFSGRQFSNSRSEMNVSTLELGDSALYLCASSPNTDTQYFGPGTRLTVL.

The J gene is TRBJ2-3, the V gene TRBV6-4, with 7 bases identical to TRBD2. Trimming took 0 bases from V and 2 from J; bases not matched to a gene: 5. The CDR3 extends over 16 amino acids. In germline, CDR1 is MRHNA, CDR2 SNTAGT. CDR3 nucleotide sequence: TGTGCCAGCAGTGACTCTGGGGGAGGGTCCACAGATACGCAGTATTTT. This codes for CASSDSGGGSTDTQYF.

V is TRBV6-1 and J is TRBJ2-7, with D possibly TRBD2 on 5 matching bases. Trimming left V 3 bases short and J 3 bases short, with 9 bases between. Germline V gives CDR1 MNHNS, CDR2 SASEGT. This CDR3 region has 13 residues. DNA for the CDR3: TGTGCCAGCAGTGAGCGGGTTCTCTACGAGCAGTACTTC. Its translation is CASSERVLYEQYF.

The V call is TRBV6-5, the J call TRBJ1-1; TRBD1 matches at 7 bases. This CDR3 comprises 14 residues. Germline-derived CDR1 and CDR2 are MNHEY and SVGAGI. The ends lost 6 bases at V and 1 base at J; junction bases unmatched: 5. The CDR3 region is CASRPGTANTEAFF. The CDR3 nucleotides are TGTGCCAGCAGGCCCGGGACAGCGAACACTGAAGCTTTCTTT.

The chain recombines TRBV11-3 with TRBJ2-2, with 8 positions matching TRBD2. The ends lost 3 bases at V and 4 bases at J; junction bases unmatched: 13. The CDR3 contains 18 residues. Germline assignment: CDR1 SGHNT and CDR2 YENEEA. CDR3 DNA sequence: TGTGCCAGCAGCTTGCAACCGGGACTAGGGCCTATCACCGGGGAGCTGTTTTTT. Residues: CASSLQPGLGPITGELFF.

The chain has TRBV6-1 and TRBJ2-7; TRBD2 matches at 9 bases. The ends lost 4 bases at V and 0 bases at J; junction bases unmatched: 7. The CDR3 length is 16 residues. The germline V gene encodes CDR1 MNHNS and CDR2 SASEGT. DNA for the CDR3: TGTGCCAGCAGTGCCAAACCTAGCGGGGCCTCCTACGAGCAGTACTTC. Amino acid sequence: CASSAKPSGASYEQYF.